This T cell receptor (beta chain) was captured in a study of blood T cells in healthy people across ages. A second PCR, run for about 7 to 11 cycles, used a sample-barcoded 5' primer plus a J-beta primer mix. TCRdb used MiXCR to reprocess the 5' RACE reads, holding one entry per CDR3 protein. The sample records approximately 1.5 million distinct CDR3 sequences, 35% to 45% being singletons. Each sample used at least 7 million PBMCs. Extraction of total RNA produced a minimum of 6 micrograms from each sample. General study points: Lack of knowledge of donor CMV status possibly confounded expanded clonotype changes. Long-lived donors carried more naive CD4+ cells and greater diversity than aged donors.

As for this clonotype: The antigen remains unidentified.

This CDR3 is built from 14 residues. Germline values: CDR1 SNHLY, CDR2 FYNNEI. Trimming took off 5 bases at V and 7 bases at J, with 18 bases between the two ends. The sequencing input was blood. The J gene is TRBJ2-7, the V gene TRBV2; D not certain. This clonotype was sampled from a woman between 18 and 30 years old in good health. The CDR3 coding sequence is TGTGCCAGCAGTATGAATGCAGCCGAGCAGGAGCAGTACTTC. Translating it yields CASSMNAAEQEQYF. The full variable domain, completed using reference TRBV2 and TRBJ2-7, is EPEVTQTPSHQVTQMGQEVILRCVPISNHLYFYWYRQILGQKVEFLVSFYNNEISEKSEIFDDQFSVERPDGSNFTLKIRSTKLEDSAMYFCASSMNAAEQEQYFGPGTRLTVT.